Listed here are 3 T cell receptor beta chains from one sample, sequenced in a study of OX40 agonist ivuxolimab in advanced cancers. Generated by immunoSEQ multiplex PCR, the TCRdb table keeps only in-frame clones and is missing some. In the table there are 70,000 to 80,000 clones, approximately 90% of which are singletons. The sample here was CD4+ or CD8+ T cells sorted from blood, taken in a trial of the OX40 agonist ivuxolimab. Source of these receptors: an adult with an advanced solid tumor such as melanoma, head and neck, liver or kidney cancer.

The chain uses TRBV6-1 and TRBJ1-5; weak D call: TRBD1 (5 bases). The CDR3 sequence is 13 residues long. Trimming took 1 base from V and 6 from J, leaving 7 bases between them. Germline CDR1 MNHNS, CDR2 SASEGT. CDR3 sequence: CASSEGTSQPQHF. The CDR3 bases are TGTGCCAGCAGTGAAGGGACATCTCAGCCCCAGCATTTT.

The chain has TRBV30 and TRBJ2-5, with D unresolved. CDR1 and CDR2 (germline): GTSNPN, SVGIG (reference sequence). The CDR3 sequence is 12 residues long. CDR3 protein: CALQQFKETQYF. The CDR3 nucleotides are TGTGCTCTGCAACAATTCAAAGAGACCCAGTACTTC.

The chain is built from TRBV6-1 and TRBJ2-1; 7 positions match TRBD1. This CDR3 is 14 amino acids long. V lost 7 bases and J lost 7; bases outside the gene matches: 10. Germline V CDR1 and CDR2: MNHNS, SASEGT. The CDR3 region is CASTRQGDWNEQFF. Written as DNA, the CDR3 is TGTGCCAGCACCCGACAGGGAGACTGGAATGAGCAGTTCTTC.